This entry concerns a single TCR beta chain. Its antigen remains unidentified. This sample stems from a study of vaccination effects on CD4 cells after COVID-19. Background on the study: Median timing of post-vaccine samples was 72 days after the second dose. Study conclusions and caveats: Clones of infection and vaccine origin contracted markedly late after vaccination.

The repertoire was sequenced with immunoSEQ multiplex PCR; TCRdb's copy has only in-frame clones and lacks some. The table includes tens of thousands of clones, about four fifths detected once. Trimming pared 0 bases from V and 3 bases from J, leaving 11 bases between. CDR3 length: 15 amino acids. CDR1 is LGHDT, CDR2 YNNKEL, per germline (reference sequence). Antigen-specific CD4+ T cells were expanded (with viral peptide pools) by the ViraFEST assay ahead of sequencing. Culturing for nine to ten days preceded CD4+ T cell isolation. Participants received two doses of either the BNT162b2 or mRNA-1273 vaccine. Nucleocapsid antibodies stayed negative before and after vaccination, showing no earlier SARS-CoV-2 infection. Cultures had half their medium replaced with IL-2 medium on days 3 and 7.

The receptor comes from a human donor who received a COVID-19 vaccine. V usage is TRBV3-1 (or the pseudogene TRBV3-2) and J usage is TRBJ1-2; TRBD1 might be the D (6 bases). Sample: CD4+ T cells from PBMCs cultured with HCoV-OC43 spike peptides, taken after COVID-19 vaccination. The subset denotes: HCoV-OC43 spike overlapping peptide pool stimulation. The chain's CDR3 is CASSQEVDSYYGYTF. In nucleotides, the CDR3 is TGTGCCAGCAGCCAAGAAGTGGACAGTTACTATGGCTACACCTTC.